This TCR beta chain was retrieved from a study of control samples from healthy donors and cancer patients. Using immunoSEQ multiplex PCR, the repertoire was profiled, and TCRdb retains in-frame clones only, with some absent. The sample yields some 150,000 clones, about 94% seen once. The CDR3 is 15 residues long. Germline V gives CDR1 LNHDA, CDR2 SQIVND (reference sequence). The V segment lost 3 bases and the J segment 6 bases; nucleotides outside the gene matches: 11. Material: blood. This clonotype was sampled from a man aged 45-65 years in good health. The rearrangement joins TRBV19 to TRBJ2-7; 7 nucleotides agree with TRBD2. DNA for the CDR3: TGTGCCAGTAGTATGATCCTGGCGGGAGTGTCCGAGCAGTACTTC. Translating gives CASSMILAGVSEQYF.